The subject of this entry is one T cell receptor (beta chain). This entry comes from a study of breast tumors, draining lymph nodes, adjacent tissues. The lymph nodes were axillary draining lymph nodes from breast cancer patients. There are 13 residues in the CDR3. From germline, CDR1 is SGHVS and CDR2 FQNEAQ. V was shortened by 5 bases and J by 3 bases, with 11 bases between the two germline ends. Each CDR3 protein is one row after TCRdb ran MiXCR on the multiplex PCR reads. The table records approximately 280,000 distinct CDR3 sequences, over 30% of them present only once. V usage is TRBV7-8 and J usage is TRBJ2-7; D gene ambiguous. Sequenced sample: axillary lymph node tissue. This TCR derives from a female donor with breast cancer. Some clones in this sample may be carry-over from other donors' samples. The CDR3 DNA sequence: TGTGCCAGCAGCCTGACCTACGTCTACGAGCAGTACTTC. Its protein product is CASSLTYVYEQYF.